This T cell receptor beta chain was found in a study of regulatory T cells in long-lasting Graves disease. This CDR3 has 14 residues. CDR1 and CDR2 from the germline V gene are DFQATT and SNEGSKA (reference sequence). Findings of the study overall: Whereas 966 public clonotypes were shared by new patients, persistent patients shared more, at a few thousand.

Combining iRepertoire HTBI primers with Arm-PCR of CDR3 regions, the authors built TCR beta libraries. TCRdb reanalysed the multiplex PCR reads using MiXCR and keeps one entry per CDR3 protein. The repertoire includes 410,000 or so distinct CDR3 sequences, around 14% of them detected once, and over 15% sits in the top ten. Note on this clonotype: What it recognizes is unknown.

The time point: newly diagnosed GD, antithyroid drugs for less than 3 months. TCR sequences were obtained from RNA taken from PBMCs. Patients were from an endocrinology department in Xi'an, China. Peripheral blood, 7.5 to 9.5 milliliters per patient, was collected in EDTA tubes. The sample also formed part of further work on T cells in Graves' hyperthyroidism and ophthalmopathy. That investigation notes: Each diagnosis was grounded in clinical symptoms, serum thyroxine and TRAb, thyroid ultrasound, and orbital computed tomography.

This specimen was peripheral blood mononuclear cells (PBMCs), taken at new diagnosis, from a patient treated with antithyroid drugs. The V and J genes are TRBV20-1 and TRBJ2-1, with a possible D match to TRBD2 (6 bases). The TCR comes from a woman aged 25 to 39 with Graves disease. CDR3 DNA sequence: TGCAGCGCATCTGGTAGCGGAAACTACAATGAGCAGTTCTTC. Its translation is CSASGSGNYNEQFF.